In its sample, the clone carrying this TCR beta chain was seen many times. Its antigen is unidentified. The CDR3 length is 13 residues. V lost 0 bases and J lost 8, with 10 bases in between. Germline CDR1 reads SGHDN; CDR2 reads FVKESK. This sample is drawn from a study of blood T cells in healthy people across ages. Study observations and caveats: A roughly linear fall in TCR beta diversity per million T cells was seen with increasing age.

Alongside a J-beta primer mix, a sample-barcoded 5' primer served in a second PCR lasting about 7 to 11 cycles. TCRdb itself ran the 5' RACE reads through MiXCR, one entry per CDR3 protein. The sample shows more than 550,000 distinct CDR3 sequences, approximately 21% of them seen only once. This chain links TRBV14 with TRBJ1-2; D not certain. The clonotype was recovered from a man aged 65 to 85 in good health. The sequenced material came from blood. The CDR3 region is CASSQDHGSGYTF. Here the CDR3 DNA reads TGTGCCAGCAGCCAAGATCATGGTTCGGGCTACACCTTC.